These T cell receptor beta chains were read from a single sample in a study of T cells in Graves' hyperthyroidism and ophthalmopathy. TCRdb called the multiplex PCR reads again in MiXCR, with one record for every CDR3 protein. The repertoire has about 720,000 distinct CDR3 sequences, roughly 15% of them found once; the top ten carry over 7.5%. The sample comprised blood. These receptors were taken from a young man with Graves' hyperthyroidism. Each CDR3 is given with its conserved first and last residue. The order of the fields is D gene, V gene, clone size, J gene, CDR3 DNA, CDR3 protein. A D gene is named only where the DNA matches it firmly. Size is omitted from some rows. Given values are once, few, many or a class for expanded clones.

>TRBD2|TRBV7-9|.|TRBJ2-5
TGTGCCAGCAGCTTAGGAACTAGCGGGAGGTTTGGGGAGACCCAGTACTTC
CASSLGTSGRFGETQYF
>.|TRBV4-3|few|TRBJ2-1
TGCGCCAGCAGCCGCCTAATTTTGGAAGATAATGAGCAGTTCTTC
CASSRLILEDNEQFF
>.|TRBV20-1|.|TRBJ2-7
TGCAGTGCGGAGGGGGCGACAGATAGGACTAGAGGGCTCTACGAGCAGTACTTC
CSAEGATDRTRGLYEQYF
>.|TRBV7-9|few|TRBJ1-2
TGTGCCAGCAGCCTTCCCGGGTGGTATGGCTGCACCTTC
CASSLPGWYGCTF
>TRBD2|TRBV11-2|many|TRBJ2-7
TGTGCCAGCAGCTTATTTCTAGCGGGTTCCTACGAGCAGTACTTC
CASSLFLAGSYEQYF
>.|TRBV30|few|TRBJ2-3
TGTGCCTGGACTCGCCAATATAGCACAGATACGCAGTATTTT
CAWTRQYSTDTQYF
>.|TRBV2|many|TRBJ2-7
TGTGCCAGCATCAGGCCGGAGGACTACGAGCAGTACTTC
CASIRPEDYEQYF
>.|TRBV28|many|TRBJ2-7
TGTGCCAGCACCCCAGCGGCCAGGGTCTTGAGTGAGCAGTACTTC
CASTPAARVLSEQYF
>.|TRBV2|.|TRBJ1-1
TGTGCCAGGCAACAGCAGAACACTGAAGCTTTCTTT
CARQQQNTEAFF
>.|TRBV6-1|.|TRBJ1-6
TGTGCCAGCAGTCCCGGGGATTCACCCCTCCACTTT
CASSPGDSPLHF
>TRBD1|TRBV11-1|.|TRBJ1-1
TGTGCCAGCAGTTACTCGATTCCCGGGACAGGGCTAGACACTGAAGCTTTCTTT
CASSYSIPGTGLDTEAFF
>TRBD2|TRBV12-3/TRBV12-4|few|TRBJ2-1
TGTGCCAGCAGTCCGACTAGCGGGAGTGGAAATGAGCAGTTCTTC
CASSPTSGSGNEQFF
>.|TRBV28|few|TRBJ2-7
TGTGCCAGCTGGGGGGGACAGACCTACGAGCAGTACTTC
CASWGGQTYEQYF
>.|TRBV6-1|few|TRBJ1-2
TGTGCCAGCAGGGGGGTGGACGAGGTGGATGGCTACACCTTC
CASRGVDEVDGYTF
>.|TRBV5-1|few|TRBJ2-5
TGCGCCAGCAGCAACCCCAGGGATGAGACCCAGTACTTC
CASSNPRDETQYF
>.|TRBV20-1|few|TRBJ2-1
TGCAGTGCTCCCCACTACCGGTACAATGAGCAGTTCTTC
CSAPHYRYNEQFF
>.|TRBV20-1|many|TRBJ2-5
TGCAGTGCTAGAGATGGTCAGGGCGGTGGGACCCAGTACTTC
CSARDGQGGGTQYF
>.|TRBV20-1|.|TRBJ2-3
TGCAGTGCTGGTGCGGGAGATACGCAGTATTTT
CSAGAGDTQYF
>TRBD2|TRBV20-1|.|TRBJ2-5
TGCAGTGCTAGTCCTAGCGGGAGAAGGGAGACCCAGTACTTC
CSASPSGRRETQYF
>.|TRBV4-1|.|TRBJ2-5
TGCGCCAGCAGCCAAGATTGGACAAGGAAAGAGACCCAGTACTTC
CASSQDWTRKETQYF
>.|TRBV7-2|.|TRBJ2-4
TGTGCCAGCAGCTTAGCCGCAGGGTTTGCCAAAAACATTCAGTACTTC
CASSLAAGFAKNIQYF
>.|TRBV2|many|TRBJ1-2
TGTGCCAGCAGCAGACACCGTAACTATGGCTACACCTTC
CASSRHRNYGYTF
>TRBD2|TRBV18|few|TRBJ2-1
TGTGCCAGCCAACTAGCGGGAGGCGACAATGAGCAGTTCTTC
CASQLAGGDNEQFF
>TRBD2|TRBV28|few|TRBJ2-1
TGTGCCAGCAGTACCACTAGCGGGAGCCGGAATGAGCAGTTCTTC
CASSTTSGSRNEQFF
>TRBD2|TRBV7-9|many|TRBJ2-5
TGTGCCAGCAGCCGGGGGACTAGCGGGACTCAAGAGACCCAGTACTTC
CASSRGTSGTQETQYF
>TRBD1|TRBV6-1|.|TRBJ1-5
TGTGCCAGCAATAAACAGGGGGGGGGACAGCCCCAGCATTTT
CASNKQGGGQPQHF
>.|TRBV6-1|few|TRBJ2-7
TGTGCCACCGGGGTTTATTCCGAGCAGTACTTC
CATGVYSEQYF
>.|TRBV20-1|.|TRBJ1-5
TGCAGTGCTTGGGGCAGGAATAATCAGCCCCAGCATTTT
CSAWGRNNQPQHF
>.|TRBV11-3|many|TRBJ2-3
TGTGCCAGCAGTCCAGTCAAGACCACAGATACGCAGTATTTT
CASSPVKTTDTQYF
>.|TRBV12-3/TRBV12-4|.|TRBJ2-1
TGTGCCAGCAGTTTAGAAGGTGGTATCTTCAATGAGCAGTTCTTC
CASSLEGGIFNEQFF
>.|TRBV18|.|TRBJ1-2
TGTGCCAGCTCACCAGGGGACTATGGCTACACCTTC
CASSPGDYGYTF
>TRBD1|TRBV7-9|few|TRBJ1-4
TGTGCCAGCAGCGCCAACAGGGGTGCTAATGAAAAACTGTTTTTT
CASSANRGANEKLFF
>.|TRBV4-3|.|TRBJ1-2
TGCGCCAGCAGCCAAGAATGGGGCCACCCCAACTATGGCTACACCTTC
CASSQEWGHPNYGYTF
>.|TRBV18|many|TRBJ2-3
TGTGCCAGCTCACAAGTGTTCACAGATACGCAGTATTTT
CASSQVFTDTQYF
>TRBD2|TRBV5-6|few|TRBJ2-1
TGTGCCAGCAGCTTGGTTACAGCGGGAAACAATGAGCAGTTCTTC
CASSLVTAGNNEQFF
>.|TRBV27|.|TRBJ2-7
TGTGCCAGCAGATTCGGGGGGCGCGGGGAGCAGTACTTC
CASRFGGRGEQYF
>.|TRBV28|few|TRBJ2-3
TGTGCCAGCACAAGGAGAAACAGTGATACGCAGTATTTT
CASTRRNSDTQYF
>.|TRBV24-1|few|TRBJ2-1
TGTGCCACCAGTGACCTCGGCGAGCGGGATGAGCAGTTCTTC
CATSDLGERDEQFF
>.|TRBV6-2/TRBV6-3|many|TRBJ1-1
TGTGCCAGCAGTTACTCTAGTCTAGGATTTGAGACTGAAGCTTTCTTT
CASSYSSLGFETEAFF
>.|TRBV18|many|TRBJ2-1
TGTGCCAGCTCACCACCCCTACCGGACGATGAGCAGTTCTTC
CASSPPLPDDEQFF
>.|TRBV27|few|TRBJ2-1
TGTGCCAGCAGTTTATATAGCGGCCGGAACAATGAGCAGTTCTTC
CASSLYSGRNNEQFF
>TRBD2|TRBV15|few|TRBJ2-5
TGTGCCACCAGCAGGCCCGCTAGCGGGAGGGAGACCCAGTACTTC
CATSRPASGRETQYF
>.|TRBV20-1|.|TRBJ2-1
TGCAGTGCTAGCCCGTCTGGACACCTAAATAAGCAGTTCTTC
CSASPSGHLNKQFF
>.|TRBV2|few|TRBJ2-3
TGTGCCAGCAGCTGGGACTTAGATAGCACAGATACGCAGTATTTT
CASSWDLDSTDTQYF
>.|TRBV12-3/TRBV12-4|many|TRBJ2-1
TGTGCCAGCAGTTTAGGAGCGGACGCGTACAATGAGCAGTTCTTC
CASSLGADAYNEQFF
>.|TRBV20-1|many|TRBJ2-3
TGCAGTGCTAGAGTGGGCCCGATGACGCAGTATTTT
CSARVGPMTQYF
>TRBD1|TRBV3-1|many|TRBJ2-7
TGTGCCAGCAGCCAAGATCCGGTCCTGGACAGGGTGGTCGACGAGCAGTACTTC
CASSQDPVLDRVVDEQYF
>TRBD2|TRBV6-2/TRBV6-3|.|TRBJ2-1
TGTGCCAGCAGTCTTAGCGGGATCGGGTCCTACAATGAGCAGTTCTTC
CASSLSGIGSYNEQFF
>.|TRBV13|.|TRBJ1-1
TGTGCCAGCAGCTTTAGGTTCAACATGAACACTGAAGCTTTCTTT
CASSFRFNMNTEAFF
>.|TRBV5-1|few|TRBJ2-1
TGCGCCAGCAGCTTGGTTGGACTCCTGAAGTTCTTC
CASSLVGLLKFF
>.|TRBV28|.|TRBJ1-5
TGTGCCAGCAGTTTAGTTGTACGGGACCAGCCCCAGCATTTT
CASSLVVRDQPQHF
>.|TRBV9|.|TRBJ2-1
TGTGCCAGCAGCTTCGGTCCAGGGGCTAGAGGGCCCAGGAATGAGCAGTTCTTC
CASSFGPGARGPRNEQFF
>.|TRBV7-2|few|TRBJ1-5
TGTGCCAGCAGCTTAGACGGGACTTCCGGTCAGCCCCAGCATTTT
CASSLDGTSGQPQHF
>.|TRBV11-2|.|TRBJ2-3
TGTGCCAGCCCATGTAATTCGGGCACAGATACGCAGTATTTT
CASPCNSGTDTQYF
>TRBD2|TRBV29-1|.|TRBJ2-1
TGCAGCGCTTTCATCGGGGGAGGGCCCTACAATGAGCAGTTCTTC
CSAFIGGGPYNEQFF
>TRBD2|TRBV3-1|many|TRBJ2-1
TGTGCCAGCAGCCCCCATGGTAGCGGGAGAGACAATGAGCAGTTCTTC
CASSPHGSGRDNEQFF
>TRBD1|TRBV19|.|TRBJ2-5
TGTGCCAGTAGTAGGGGACAGAAACAAGAGACCCAGTACTTC
CASSRGQKQETQYF
>.|TRBV12-5|few|TRBJ2-1
TGTGCTAGTGGTTCAACTCAGGGACTTTCGCAGCAGTTCTTC
CASGSTQGLSQQFF
>.|TRBV28|many|TRBJ1-1
TGTGCCAGCAGCTTATGGGGAAACACTGAAGCTTTCTTT
CASSLWGNTEAFF
>.|TRBV11-2|.|TRBJ2-2
TGTGCCAGCAGCCGTTCGGGAAGCGTCACCGGGGAGCTGTTTTTT
CASSRSGSVTGELFF